Ten or more counts support the clone carrying this T cell receptor (beta chain). This entry comes from a study of T-cell reconstitution after alpha-beta-depleted transplantation in children. Using unique molecular identifiers, the investigators prepared the TCRbeta library. TCRdb fed the PCR reads into MiXCR, producing one record per CDR3 protein. The sample has about 500,000 distinct CDR3 sequences; roughly 33% are singletons. This CDR3 contains 15 residues. V gave up 1 base and J gave up 9 bases; unmatched junction bases: 14. CDR1 SQVTM and CDR2 ANQGSEA come from the germline V gene. The receptor comes from a human donor who donated a stem cell graft to a child with aplastic anemia. The chain combines TRBV29-1 with TRBJ2-7, with 8 nucleotides matching TRBD1. The sample here was PBMCs from the stem cell graft donor, taken from the stem cell graft. The chain's CDR3 is CSVEGGQVERGRQYF. In DNA, the CDR3 is TGCAGCGTTGAAGGGGGACAGGTGGAACGTGGCCGGCAGTACTTC.